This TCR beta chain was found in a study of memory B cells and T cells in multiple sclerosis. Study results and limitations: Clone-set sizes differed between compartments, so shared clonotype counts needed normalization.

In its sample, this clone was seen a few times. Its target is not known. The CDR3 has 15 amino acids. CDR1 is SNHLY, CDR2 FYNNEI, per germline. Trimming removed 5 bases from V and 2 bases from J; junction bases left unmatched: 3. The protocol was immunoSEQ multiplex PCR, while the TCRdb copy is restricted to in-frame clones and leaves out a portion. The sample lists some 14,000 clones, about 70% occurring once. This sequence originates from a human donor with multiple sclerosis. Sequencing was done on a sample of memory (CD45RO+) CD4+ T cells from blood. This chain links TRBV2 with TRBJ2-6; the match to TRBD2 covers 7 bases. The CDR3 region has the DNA TGTGCCAGCAGTCCGGGGGGTACTGGGGCCAACGTCCTGACTTTC. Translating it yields CASSPGGTGANVLTF. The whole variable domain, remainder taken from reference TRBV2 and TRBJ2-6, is EPEVTQTPSHQVTQMGQEVILRCVPISNHLYFYWYRQILGQKVEFLVSFYNNEISEKSEIFDDQFSVERPDGSNFTLKIRSTKLEDSAMYFCASSPGGTGANVLTFGAGSRLTVL.